This entry concerns a single TCR beta chain. The antigen remains unidentified. The PCR used 60 Vbeta and 13 Jbeta primers. The assay was immunoSEQ multiplex PCR, and TCRdb's table has in-frame clones only and misses some. The table includes 160,000 or so clones, 87% detected once. These data come from a study of cytomegalovirus exposure and HLA in healthy donors. Whole-study results and caveats: The authors later linked a missense DCLRE1C variant to TCR beta V- and J-gene trimming. Investigators reported approximately 150 TCR beta chains as tied to cytomegalovirus.

This receptor was taken from a woman in her 30s in good health and CMV-seronegative. Sequenced: PBMCs.

CDR3 DNA sequence: TGTGCCAGCAGTGACAGTCTCAGGGATGAGCAGTTCTTC. Translating gives CASSDSLRDEQFF. J is TRBJ2-1 and V is TRBV6-4; D possibly corresponds to TRBD1 (5 bases). The CDR3 totals 13 residues. V was pared by 2 bases and J by 8 bases, with 10 bases between. CDR1 MRHNA and CDR2 SNTAGT come from the germline V gene.